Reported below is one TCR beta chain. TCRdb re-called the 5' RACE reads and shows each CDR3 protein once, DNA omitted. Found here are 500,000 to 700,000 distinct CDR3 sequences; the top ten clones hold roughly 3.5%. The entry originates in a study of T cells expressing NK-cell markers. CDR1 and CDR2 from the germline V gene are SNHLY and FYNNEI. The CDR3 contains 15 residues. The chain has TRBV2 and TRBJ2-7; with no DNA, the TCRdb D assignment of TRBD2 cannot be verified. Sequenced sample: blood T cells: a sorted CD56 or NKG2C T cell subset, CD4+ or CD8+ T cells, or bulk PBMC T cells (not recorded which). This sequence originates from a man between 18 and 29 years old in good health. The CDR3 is CASSSPSGLAGEQYF.